One TCR beta chain is described in this entry. Its antigen remains unidentified. V shed 4 bases and J shed 9 bases, with 16 bases lying between them. Looked up from germline, CDR1 is MNHEY and CDR2 is SVGAGI. The CDR3 totals 14 residues. The sample comes from a study of T cell responses to AZD1222 COVID-19 vaccine. Sequenced by immunoSEQ multiplex PCR; TCRdb stores in-frame clones only, minus some. The table includes 50,000 or so clones, about 87% detected once. Study-wide findings and caveats: After two AZD1222 doses, spike-specific TCR breadth and depth rose versus day 0.

This sequence originates from an adult in good health. V and J are TRBV6-5 and TRBJ2-1; D may match TRBD1 or TRBD2 (5 bases each). Sequenced here: peripheral blood, sampled on day 0 of AZD1222 vaccination. CDR3: CASSSWTGTGEQFF. In nucleotides, the CDR3 is TGTGCCAGCAGTTCCTGGACGGGGACGGGTGAGCAGTTCTTC.